This T cell receptor beta chain derives from a study of radiotherapy plus CTLA-4 blockade in lung cancer. The protocol was immunoSEQ multiplex PCR, while the TCRdb copy is restricted to in-frame clones and leaves out a portion. Of approximately 78,000 clones listed, roughly three quarters are singletons. This clone is a singleton in its sample. Per germline, CDR1 SGDLS and CDR2 YYNGEE. Trimming stripped 2 bases from V and 0 bases from J, with 8 bases between. The CDR3 has 14 amino acids. The source is a human donor with non-small cell lung cancer who had a complete response to radiotherapy plus ipilimumab. The gene calls are TRBV9 and TRBJ1-1; D call uncertain. The specimen comprised peripheral blood, sampled from a patient treated with radiotherapy plus ipilimumab. The CDR3 DNA reads TGTGCCAGCAGCGTGTCCTATTTGAACACTGAAGCTTTCTTT. It codes for CASSVSYLNTEAFF.